This T cell receptor beta chain stems from a study of tumor and adjacent non-tumor tissue in lung cancer. Study-wide background: Each sample yielded approximately 4.2 million productive TCRbeta reads on average.

A modified ARM-PCR protocol with three rounds of nested PCR amplified TCRbeta. One entry per CDR3 protein, called by TCRdb with MiXCR from the multiplex PCR reads. In the table there are 65,000 to 95,000 distinct CDR3 sequences, around two thirds of which are singletons. Notes on the study in general: TCR diversity was significantly greater in tumor than normal lung tissue.

Regarding this clonotype: Its matching antigen is unknown.

This sample's RNA came from whole unsorted tissue. Donors were chemotherapy-naive, newly diagnosed lung cancer surgical patients in China, August–late 2014. V was cut by 8 bases and J by 3 bases, with 15 bases left in between. From germline, CDR1 is SGHDT and CDR2 YYEEEE. There are 13 residues in the CDR3. The receptor was derived from a woman in her sixties or seventies with non-small cell lung cancer. The source material was lung tumor tissue. The chain has TRBV5-6 and TRBJ2-7; D not resolved. The CDR3 region is CASITGSFYEQYF. The CDR3 coding sequence is TGTGCCAGTATTACGGGTTCCTTCTACGAGCAGTACTTC.